This T cell receptor (beta chain) was captured in a study of blood T cell repertoires in COVID-19 (dated by TCRdb to the early 2020s). For context, the study as a whole: The collaborator samples originated in the United States, Italy and Spain and spanned the acute and convalescent phases of COVID-19. The prospective study material was composed of cDNA or gDNA derived from T cells, B-cell-depleted T cells, or PBMCs. The dataset comprised deeply sampled blood TCRbeta repertoires from subjects exposed to, actively infected with, or recovered from COVID-19. The repertoires were released in a freely available public database intended as a resource for research on the immune response to SARS-CoV-2. The samples were drawn from two sources: the first 160 participants of the ongoing ImmuneRACE study, and some 1,300 subjects contributed by 6 global collaborators. A de-identified subject ID, COVID-19 status, age in years and sex were almost always included in the sample metadata. HLA class I and class II types, where available, came from metadata supplied by the sample provider rather than from assay-based typing. General conclusions and limits of the study: How much clinical and demographic metadata was included differed by source and by participant, and the metadata was provided uncurated.

TCRbeta CDR3 regions were amplified from genomic DNA by means of the immunoSEQ Assay, a bias-controlled multiplex PCR. The study's processing was this. Nucleated cell counts per sample were estimated from amplification of reference gene primers within the assay. To quantify the absolute abundance of each unique TCRbeta CDR3 rearrangement, sequence reads were collapsed and filtered. Productive Simpson clonality was computed per sample as the square root of Simpson's diversity index over productive rearrangements. TCRdb provides this immuneACCESS table in a form limited to in-frame rearrangements. Some clones are lacking; in checked studies, under half of them reflect an unresolved V gene, and why the rest are absent is not known. V, J and clone size were drawn from that table, and D and trimming were deduced from the DNA. Within this sample are tens of thousands of clones, with about 88% of them counted one time only. The leading ten clones occupy about 5% of the sample.

At the junction V is shortened by 0 bases and J by 2 bases, with 7 bases in between. The CDR3 numbers 14 residues from cysteine through phenylalanine. Only the CDR3 DNA is retained, 42 bases long and in frame from the first base. As encoded in the germline V gene, CDR1 is KGHSH while CDR2 is LQKENI. Concerning this clone itself: Its antigen specificity is not known. Base qualities are missing; no much larger clone stands one base away.

The collaborating institutions used their own protocols to collect whole blood in K2EDTA tubes. For TCRbeta analysis, collaborators shipped samples in one of three forms: frozen whole blood, isolated PBMCs, or DNA extracted from either of those sample types. In this chain, TRBV18 is recombined with TRBJ1-2; the D gene lacks a confident call. This receptor was obtained from a man aged 35-49 years with active COVID-19. Material: peripheral blood. The nucleotide sequence reads as follows: TGTGCCAGCTCACCACCTGCAGAAAACTATGGCTACACCTTC. Its protein is CASSPPAENYGYTF. With the portions outside the CDR3 filled from the reference TRBV18 and TRBJ1-2 genes, the complete variable region becomes NAGVMQNPRHLVRRRGQEARLRCSPMKGHSHVYWYRQLPEEGLKFMVYLQKENIIDESGMPKERFSAEFPKEGPSILRIQQVVRGDSAAYFCASSPPAENYGYTFGSGTRLTVV.